This T cell receptor beta chain was observed in a study of T-cell reconstitution after alpha-beta-depleted transplantation in children. Study results and caveats: Reports say that about two months after transplant, the alpha-beta T cells came out of several hundred graft clones that had expanded. One year after transplant, T-cell counts and diversity came mostly from newly produced T cells. Some patients owed their high day-60 TCRbeta diversity to surviving recipient T cells and thymic progenitors.

This clonotype was found many times. Its antigen is as yet unknown. For TCRbeta, the library was prepared with unique molecular identifiers. TCRdb re-called the PCR reads with MiXCR, one entry per CDR3 protein. This sample yields around 450,000 distinct CDR3 sequences, of which about 45% are seen a single time; roughly a quarter belongs to the top ten. The junction had 6 bases not matched to a gene; V was cut back by 5 bases and J by 0 bases. There are 15 residues in the CDR3. The germline gives CDR1 SGHAT, CDR2 FQNNGV. The specimen was PBMCs, collected before TCRalphabeta/CD19-depleted stem cell transplant. This receptor was obtained from a girl aged 2-10 years with aplastic anemia, due to receive a stem cell transplant. This chain uses TRBV11-2 with TRBJ2-5, with 7 bases matching TRBD1. The chain's CDR3 is CASSPAGGYQETQYF. The CDR3 coding sequence is TGTGCCAGCAGCCCCGCAGGGGGATACCAAGAGACCCAGTACTTC. Full variable domain (outside the CDR3, taken from reference TRBV11-2 and TRBJ2-5): EAGVAQSPRYKIIEKRQSVAFWCNPISGHATLYWYQQILGQGPKLLIQFQNNGVVDDSQLPKDRFSAERLKGVDSTLKIQPAKLEDSAVYLCASSPAGGYQETQYFGPGTRLLVL.